This record looks at one T cell receptor beta chain sequence and its context. Its antigen is currently unknown. These data belong to a study of T cells in lung cancer brain metastases. TCRdb's table, derived via immunoSEQ multiplex PCR, lists solely in-frame clones and lacks some. There are a few thousand clones in the sample; around 85% occur only once, and around 9.2% lies in the top ten. Study-level findings and limits: DNA fragmentation in FFPE samples may have prevented full retrieval of the infiltrating T cell repertoire.

This CDR3 has 12 residues. The ends were cut back, 5 bases at V and 2 bases at J, with 7 bases in the middle. CDR1 and CDR2 (germline): LNHDA, SQIVND (reference sequence). The clonotype originates from a woman between 45 and 60 years old with non-small cell lung cancer that had spread to the brain. J is TRBJ2-7 and V is TRBV19, with D hard to call. The sequenced sample was tumor tissue from a brain metastasis. The CDR3 reads CASSSGAYEQYF. The CDR3 DNA sequence: TGTGCCAGTAGTTCAGGAGCCTACGAGCAGTACTTC.